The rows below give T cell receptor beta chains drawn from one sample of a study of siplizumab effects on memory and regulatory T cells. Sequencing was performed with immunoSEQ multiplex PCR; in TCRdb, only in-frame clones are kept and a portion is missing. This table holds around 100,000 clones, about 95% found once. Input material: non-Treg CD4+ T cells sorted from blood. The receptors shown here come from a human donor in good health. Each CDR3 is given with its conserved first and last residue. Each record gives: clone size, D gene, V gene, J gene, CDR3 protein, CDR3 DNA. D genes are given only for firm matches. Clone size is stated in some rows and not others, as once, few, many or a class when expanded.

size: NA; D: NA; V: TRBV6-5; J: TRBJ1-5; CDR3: CASSRSGRGGQPQHF; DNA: TGTGCCAGCAGCCGGTCGGGCAGGGGAGGTCAGCCCCAGCATTTT
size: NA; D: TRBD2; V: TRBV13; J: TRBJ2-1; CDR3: CASSQVRGVNEQFF; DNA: TGTGCCAGCAGCCAGGTCCGGGGGGTGAATGAGCAGTTCTTC
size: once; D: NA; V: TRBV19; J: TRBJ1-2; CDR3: CASSVTPGAAPLRGGGYTF; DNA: TGTGCCAGTAGTGTAACGCCAGGGGCCGCTCCCCTAAGAGGAGGAGGCTACACCTTC
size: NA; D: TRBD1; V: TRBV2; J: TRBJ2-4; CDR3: CASSGQGAKNIQYF; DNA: TGTGCCAGCAGTGGACAGGGGGCCAAAAACATTCAGTACTTC
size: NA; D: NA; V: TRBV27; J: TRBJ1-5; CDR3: CASSPTMDGNQPQHF; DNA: TGTGCCAGCAGTCCAACTATGGACGGAAATCAGCCCCAGCATTTT
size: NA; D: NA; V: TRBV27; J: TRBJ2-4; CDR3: CASSLQGTIAKNIQYF; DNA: TGTGCCAGCAGCCTACAGGGAACGATAGCCAAAAACATTCAGTACTTC
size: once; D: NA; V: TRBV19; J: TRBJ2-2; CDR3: CASSIDRTLTGELFF; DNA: TGTGCCAGTAGTATAGATCGGACTTTGACCGGGGAGCTGTTTTTT
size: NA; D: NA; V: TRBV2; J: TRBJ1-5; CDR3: CASSLGPVNQPQHF; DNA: TGTGCCAGCAGTCTCGGGCCGGTAAATCAGCCCCAGCATTTT
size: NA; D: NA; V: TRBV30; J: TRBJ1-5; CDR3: CAWSVGDFGNQPQHF; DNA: TGTGCCTGGAGTGTAGGGGATTTCGGCAATCAGCCCCAGCATTTT
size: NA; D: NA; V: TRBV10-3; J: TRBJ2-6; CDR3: CATVQGPSSGANVLTF; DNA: TGTGCCACCGTACAGGGCCCTAGCTCTGGGGCCAACGTCCTGACTTTC
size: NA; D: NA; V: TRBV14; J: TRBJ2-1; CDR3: CASSQVTAVNEQFF; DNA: TGTGCCAGCAGCCAAGTAACGGCAGTCAATGAGCAGTTCTTC
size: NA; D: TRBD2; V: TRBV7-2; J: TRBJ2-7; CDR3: CASSRTGTTYEQYF; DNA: TGTGCCAGCAGCCGGACCGGGACTACCTACGAGCAGTACTTC
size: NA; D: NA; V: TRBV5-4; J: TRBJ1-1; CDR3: CASSWKDLTATEAFF; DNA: TGTGCCAGCAGCTGGAAGGACTTAACGGCCACTGAAGCTTTCTTT
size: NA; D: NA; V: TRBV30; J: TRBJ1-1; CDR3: CAWSDSRVNTEAFF; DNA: TGTGCCTGGAGTGACAGTCGGGTGAACACTGAAGCTTTCTTT
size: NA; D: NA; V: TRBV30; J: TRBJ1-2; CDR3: CAWMNSPNYGYTF; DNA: TGTGCCTGGATGAACAGCCCGAACTATGGCTACACCTTC
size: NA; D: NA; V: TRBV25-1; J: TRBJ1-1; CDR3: CASSASSRANTEAFF; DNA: TGTGCCAGCAGTGCCAGTAGCAGGGCGAACACTGAAGCTTTCTTT
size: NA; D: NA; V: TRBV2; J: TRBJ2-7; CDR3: CASTGRNEQYF; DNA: TGTGCCAGCACGGGCCGCAACGAGCAGTACTTC
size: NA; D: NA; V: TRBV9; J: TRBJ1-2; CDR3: CASSATPSWGYTF; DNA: TGTGCCAGCAGCGCGACACCGTCTTGGGGCTACACCTTC
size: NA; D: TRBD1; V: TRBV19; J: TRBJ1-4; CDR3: CASSTRTGLYEKLFF; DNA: TGTGCCAGTAGTACTAGGACAGGGCTATATGAAAAACTGTTTTTT
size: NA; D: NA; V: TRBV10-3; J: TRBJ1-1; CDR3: CAISEKGKDTEAFF; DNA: TGTGCCATCAGTGAGAAGGGGAAGGACACTGAAGCTTTCTTT
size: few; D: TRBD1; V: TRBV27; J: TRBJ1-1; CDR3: CASRRNPGQGMNTEAFF; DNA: TGTGCCAGCAGGCGAAACCCGGGACAGGGAATGAACACTGAAGCTTTCTTT
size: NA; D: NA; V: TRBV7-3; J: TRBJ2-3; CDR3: CASSFTASTDTQYF; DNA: TGTGCCAGCAGCTTCACAGCCAGCACAGATACGCAGTATTTT
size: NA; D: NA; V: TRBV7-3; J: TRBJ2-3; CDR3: CASSRGGQSTDTQYF; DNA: TGTGCCAGCAGCCGAGGCGGCCAGAGCACAGATACGCAGTATTTT
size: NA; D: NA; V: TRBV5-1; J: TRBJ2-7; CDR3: CASSVAGIGQGNEQYF; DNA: TGCGCCAGCAGCGTGGCCGGGATTGGGCAGGGCAACGAGCAGTACTTC
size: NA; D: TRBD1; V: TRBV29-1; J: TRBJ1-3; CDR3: CSVSQGVGNTIYF; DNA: TGCAGCGTGTCACAGGGGGTCGGAAACACCATATATTTT
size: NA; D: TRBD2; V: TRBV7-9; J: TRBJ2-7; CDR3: CASSHGPGLAGVLEQYF; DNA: TGTGCCAGCAGCCACGGCCCGGGACTAGCGGGAGTTTTGGAGCAGTACTTC
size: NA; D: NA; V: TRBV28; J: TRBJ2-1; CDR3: CASRSNRGEQFF; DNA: TGTGCCAGCAGGAGCAACCGGGGCGAGCAGTTCTTC
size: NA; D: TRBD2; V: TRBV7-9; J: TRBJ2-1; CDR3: CASSPGASGSGVYNEQFF; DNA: TGTGCCAGCAGCCCCGGTGCTAGCGGGAGTGGGGTTTACAATGAGCAGTTCTTC
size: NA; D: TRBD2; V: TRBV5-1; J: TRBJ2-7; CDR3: CASSGGLAGVQEQYF; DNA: TGCGCCAGCAGCGGGGGACTAGCGGGAGTTCAGGAGCAGTACTTC
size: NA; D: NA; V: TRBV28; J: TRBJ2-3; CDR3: CASSLSAVGTDTQYF; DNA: TGTGCCAGCAGTTTATCGGCGGTGGGCACAGATACGCAGTATTTT
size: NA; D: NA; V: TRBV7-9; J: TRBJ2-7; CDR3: CASSLKNLEAQYF; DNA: TGTGCCAGCAGCTTAAAGAATTTGGAGGCGCAGTACTTC
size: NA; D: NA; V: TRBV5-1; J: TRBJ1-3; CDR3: CASSPRYSGNTIYF; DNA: TGCGCCAGCAGCCCGAGGTACTCTGGAAACACCATATATTTT
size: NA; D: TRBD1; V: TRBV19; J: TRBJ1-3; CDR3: CASSSVLPGTGVRNTIYF; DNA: TGTGCCAGTAGTTCCGTGCTTCCCGGGACAGGGGTGAGGAACACCATATATTTT
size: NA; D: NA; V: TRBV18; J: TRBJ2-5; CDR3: CASSAGAETQYF; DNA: TGTGCCAGCTCAGCGGGGGCAGAGACCCAGTACTTC
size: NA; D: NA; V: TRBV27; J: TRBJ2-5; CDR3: CASSRATQETQYF; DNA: TGTGCCAGCAGTAGGGCAACCCAAGAGACCCAGTACTTC
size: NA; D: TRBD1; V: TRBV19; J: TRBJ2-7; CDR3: CASSQRGTGIPYEQYF; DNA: TGTGCCAGTAGCCAGAGGGGGACAGGGATCCCCTACGAGCAGTACTTC
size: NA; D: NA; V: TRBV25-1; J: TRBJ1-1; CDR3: CASSQPGQMNTEAFF; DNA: TGTGCCAGCAGTCAGCCAGGACAGATGAACACTGAAGCTTTCTTT
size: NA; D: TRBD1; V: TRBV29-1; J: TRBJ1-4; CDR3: CSVGYRGGEKLFF; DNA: TGCAGCGTTGGGTACAGGGGAGGTGAAAAACTGTTTTTT
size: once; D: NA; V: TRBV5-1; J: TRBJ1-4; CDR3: CASSPRTTGDNEKLFF; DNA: TGCGCCAGCAGCCCCAGGACGACAGGCGATAATGAAAAACTGTTTTTT
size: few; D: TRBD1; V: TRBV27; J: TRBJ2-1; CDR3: CASSPGQGRYNEQFF; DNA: TGTGCCAGCAGTCCGGGACAGGGTCGGTACAATGAGCAGTTCTTC
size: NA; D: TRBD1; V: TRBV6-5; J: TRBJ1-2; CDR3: CASSNGQVHGYTF; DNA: TGTGCCAGCAGCAACGGACAGGTCCATGGCTACACCTTC
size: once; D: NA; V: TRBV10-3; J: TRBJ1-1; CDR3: CAISKTDPNTEAFF; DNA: TGTGCCATCAGCAAAACAGACCCGAACACTGAAGCTTTCTTT